This entry describes one T cell receptor beta chain. This sample was taken from a study of T cell responses to AZD1222 COVID-19 vaccine. Germline V gene sequence: CDR1 MGHRA, CDR2 YSYEKL. CDR3 length: 15 amino acids. The V gene lost 1 base and the J gene lost 4 bases, with 13 bases spanning the gap. Profiling relied on immunoSEQ multiplex PCR, and the TCRdb table lists in-frame clones only, not all of them. The sample consists of under 75,000 clones, roughly nine tenths of them appearing once. The sequenced sample was peripheral blood, obtained on day 0 of AZD1222 vaccination. This TCR derives from an adult in good health. This chain uses TRBV4-1 with TRBJ1-2; tentatively, D is TRBD1 (5 bases). The CDR3: CASSQGPGHSYGYTF. CDR3 DNA sequence: TGCGCCAGCAGCCAAGGACCGGGGCATAGCTATGGCTACACCTTC.